This T cell receptor beta chain was captured by sequencing in a study of post-analysis software for immune sequencing data (dated by TCRdb to between 2015 and 2016). Describing the broader study: Disease courses on record covered relapsing-remitting, secondary progressive and progressive-relapsing multiple sclerosis, though some patients had no subtype annotation. The patient repertoires were compared against 11 previously published healthy control repertoires obtained from donors aged about 6 to 26 years. A subset of samples was prepared in parallel using single-end sample barcoding, then pooled and co-amplified after Illumina adapter ligation.

At the junction V is shortened by 8 bases and J by 0 bases, with 18 bases in between. Spanning cysteine to phenylalanine, the CDR3 consists of 16 amino acids. Only the CDR3 DNA stays, 48 bases, in frame from base 1. From a lookup of the germline V gene, CDR1 and CDR2 are SGHDT and YYEEEE. The research as a whole found: Direct clustering with F measure showed strong co-clustering of samples prepared in the same batch, prompting a batch-effect correction. The multiple sclerosis patient group was slightly younger than the control group. Compared with controls, multiple sclerosis patients had significantly lower normalized Chao1 diversity, a finding suggesting substantial peripheral T-cell clonal expansion. Significantly higher frequencies in patients than in controls were found for about five TRBV segments, including TRBV5-6, TRBV5-1 and TRBV20-1.

TCR beta repertoires were profiled from peripheral blood of 13 young patients with multiple sclerosis to demonstrate the VDJtools post-analysis software. The multiple sclerosis patients were children and adolescents ranging in age from roughly 6 to 15 years. The library was generated by PCR. Sequenced using an Illumina HiSeq 2500. To reduce PCR and sequencing biases, unique molecular identifiers were incorporated into the TCR beta cDNA libraries. Per 1 to 10 million input T cells, some 500,000 cDNA molecules were obtained, such that each molecule approximated one T cell. Patient libraries were prepared and sequenced with the same protocol used for the earlier healthy control dataset. Within a given batch, samples were prepared together, multiplexed and sequenced on the same HiSeq lane. The published analysis was carried out like this. MIGEC handled the raw barcoded reads, throwing out single-read molecular identifier groups before consensus assembly and CDR3 extraction. VDJtools was used for post-analysis of the clonotype tables, and diversity was normalized by down-sampling every dataset to the size of the smallest sample. Repertoire overlap clustering matched CDR3 amino acid but not nucleotide sequences to correct batch-related cross-sample contamination. TCRdb itself trimmed the public reads at Q25 with fastp, ran MiXCR and retained productive beta chains. CDR3 protein duplicates are merged, each entry listing the most common genes and DNA. These V and J calls rely on TCRdb rather than the paper's analysis. In all, the sample holds roughly 600,000 distinct CDR3 sequences, and roughly 46% of those were seen once. The top ten clones comprise more than 1.5% of the sample.

A note on this clonotype: Its antigen is currently not known. Base qualities are not provided; no much larger clone lies one nucleotide away.

The TCR sequence derives from a girl aged 5-17 years with multiple sclerosis. Sequenced input: blood. Here the chain combines TRBV5-6 and TRBJ2-1; the D gene assignment is ambiguous. The CDR3 is CASLSKGRSSYNEQFF. The DNA sequence reads TGTGCCAGTCTTAGTAAGGGTCGGAGCTCCTACAATGAGCAGTTCTTC.